This is a list of T cell receptor beta chains from one sample in a study of T cells after posttransplantation cyclophosphamide. Method: immunoSEQ multiplex PCR; TCRdb's copy keeps in-frame clones and lacks some. The sample lists approximately 15,000 clones; roughly 94% were seen once. Sequencing was done on a sample of naive CD4+ T cells sorted from blood. The receptors come from a woman aged 50 to 60 in good health and a related stem cell transplant donor. CDR3s include the opening cysteine and the closing phenylalanine or tryptophan. Fields, in order: clone size, J gene, V gene, D gene, CDR3 protein, CDR3 DNA. The D gene is left open where the match is weak. Size values are once, few and many counts, or a class for expanded clones, and some rows have none.

abundance: once
j_gene: TRBJ2-1
v_gene: TRBV27
d_gene: TRBD2
CDR3aa: CASRPTTGLAATNEQFF
CDR3nt: TGTGCCAGCAGACCCACTACTGGACTAGCGGCAACCAATGAGCAGTTCTTC

abundance: -
j_gene: TRBJ2-1
v_gene: TRBV28
d_gene: -
CDR3aa: CASTQVNEQFF
CDR3nt: TGTGCCAGCACCCAGGTCAATGAGCAGTTCTTC

abundance: -
j_gene: TRBJ1-1
v_gene: TRBV18
d_gene: -
CDR3aa: CASSPHGQSGTEAFF
CDR3nt: TGTGCCAGCTCACCCCACGGACAGTCGGGGACTGAAGCTTTCTTT

abundance: -
j_gene: TRBJ1-5
v_gene: TRBV19
d_gene: -
CDR3aa: CASSMLLIEPQHF
CDR3nt: TGTGCCAGTAGTATGCTACTTATAGAGCCCCAGCATTTT

abundance: -
j_gene: TRBJ2-2
v_gene: TRBV15
d_gene: TRBD2
CDR3aa: CATLSGTSGFNTGELFF
CDR3nt: TGTGCCACCCTCTCCGGGACTAGCGGCTTTAACACCGGGGAGCTGTTTTTT

abundance: -
j_gene: TRBJ2-5
v_gene: TRBV7-6
d_gene: TRBD1
CDR3aa: CASSSGTGQETQYF
CDR3nt: TGTGCCAGCAGCTCCGGGACAGGTCAAGAGACCCAGTACTTC

abundance: -
j_gene: TRBJ2-1
v_gene: TRBV5-4
d_gene: -
CDR3aa: CASSRSGNEQFF
CDR3nt: TGTGCCAGCAGCCGGAGCGGGAATGAGCAGTTCTTC

abundance: -
j_gene: TRBJ2-2
v_gene: TRBV7-2
d_gene: TRBD2
CDR3aa: CASSISRRETGELFF
CDR3nt: TGTGCCAGCAGCATTAGCCGGCGGGAGACCGGGGAGCTGTTTTTT

abundance: -
j_gene: TRBJ1-1
v_gene: TRBV7-9
d_gene: -
CDR3aa: CASSHEGTEAFF
CDR3nt: TGTGCCAGCAGCCATGAGGGCACTGAAGCTTTCTTT

abundance: -
j_gene: TRBJ1-2
v_gene: TRBV19
d_gene: TRBD1
CDR3aa: CATLQRDRVPGYTF
CDR3nt: TGTGCCACCCTGCAGCGGGACAGGGTGCCTGGCTACACCTTC

abundance: -
j_gene: TRBJ1-6
v_gene: TRBV10-3
d_gene: TRBD1
CDR3aa: CAISATFQGQDISPLHF
CDR3nt: TGTGCCATCAGCGCAACCTTCCAGGGACAGGACATCTCACCCCTCCACTTT

abundance: -
j_gene: TRBJ2-5
v_gene: TRBV18
d_gene: TRBD1
CDR3aa: CASSRTTGGQETQYF
CDR3nt: TGTGCCAGCTCACGAACCACAGGGGGACAAGAGACCCAGTACTTC

abundance: -
j_gene: TRBJ2-4
v_gene: TRBV2
d_gene: -
CDR3aa: CASSEEGQSIQYF
CDR3nt: TGTGCCAGCAGTGAAGAGGGGCAGAGCATTCAGTACTTC

abundance: -
j_gene: TRBJ2-7
v_gene: TRBV7-6
d_gene: TRBD1
CDR3aa: CASSPGLGQGRYEQYF
CDR3nt: TGTGCCAGCAGCCCAGGCTTGGGACAGGGGAGGTACGAGCAGTACTTC

abundance: -
j_gene: TRBJ1-2
v_gene: TRBV30
d_gene: -
CDR3aa: CAWSRGHLYGYTF
CDR3nt: TGTGCCTGGAGTCGAGGACACCTCTATGGCTACACCTTC

abundance: -
j_gene: TRBJ2-7
v_gene: TRBV11-3
d_gene: TRBD2
CDR3aa: CASSLSGRASEQYF
CDR3nt: TGTGCCAGCAGCTTATCCGGGAGGGCCTCCGAGCAGTACTTC

abundance: -
j_gene: TRBJ2-7
v_gene: TRBV29-1
d_gene: -
CDR3aa: CSVRGQAYEQYF
CDR3nt: TGCAGCGTTCGGGGACAAGCCTACGAGCAGTACTTC

abundance: -
j_gene: TRBJ1-4
v_gene: TRBV2
d_gene: TRBD1
CDR3aa: CASSEGGQDWEKLFF
CDR3nt: TGTGCCAGCAGTGAGGGGGGACAGGACTGGGAAAAACTGTTTTTT

abundance: -
j_gene: TRBJ2-5
v_gene: TRBV7-9
d_gene: TRBD1
CDR3aa: CASTRTGQETQYF
CDR3nt: TGTGCCAGCACCCGGACAGGGCAAGAGACCCAGTACTTC

abundance: -
j_gene: TRBJ2-5
v_gene: TRBV29-1
d_gene: TRBD2
CDR3aa: CSVDLWGRGVMAQYF
CDR3nt: TGCAGCGTTGATCTTTGGGGACGGGGGGTGATGGCCCAGTACTTC

abundance: -
j_gene: TRBJ2-2
v_gene: TRBV7-3
d_gene: TRBD1
CDR3aa: CASSDTMDRGLGGELFF
CDR3nt: TGTGCCAGCAGCGATACAATGGACAGGGGGCTGGGCGGGGAGCTGTTTTTT

abundance: -
j_gene: TRBJ1-1
v_gene: TRBV20-1
d_gene: -
CDR3aa: CSARDRLVFF
CDR3nt: TGCAGTGCTAGAGATCGACTTGTTTTCTTT

abundance: -
j_gene: TRBJ2-7
v_gene: TRBV27
d_gene: TRBD2
CDR3aa: CASNSFGRDEQYF
CDR3nt: TGTGCCAGCAATTCCTTCGGGAGGGACGAGCAGTACTTC

abundance: -
j_gene: TRBJ2-2
v_gene: TRBV7-9
d_gene: -
CDR3aa: CASTVQGNTGELFF
CDR3nt: TGTGCCAGCACCGTTCAGGGAAACACCGGGGAGCTGTTTTTT

abundance: -
j_gene: TRBJ1-3
v_gene: TRBV2
d_gene: -
CDR3aa: CASSLASVNTIYF
CDR3nt: TGTGCCAGCAGTCTGGCCTCCGTAAACACCATATATTTT

abundance: -
j_gene: TRBJ2-1
v_gene: TRBV14
d_gene: -
CDR3aa: CASSPQGASYNEQFF
CDR3nt: TGTGCCAGCAGCCCCCAGGGCGCCTCCTACAATGAGCAGTTCTTC

abundance: -
j_gene: TRBJ2-1
v_gene: TRBV5-4
d_gene: TRBD2
CDR3aa: CASSLTPAGYNEQFF
CDR3nt: TGTGCCAGCAGCTTGACCCCAGCGGGGTACAATGAGCAGTTCTTC

abundance: -
j_gene: TRBJ1-4
v_gene: TRBV5-4
d_gene: -
CDR3aa: CASAPGKGATNEKLFF
CDR3nt: TGTGCCAGCGCCCCCGGGAAGGGGGCAACTAATGAAAAACTGTTTTTT

abundance: -
j_gene: TRBJ1-1
v_gene: TRBV5-1
d_gene: -
CDR3aa: CASSTDTTEAFF
CDR3nt: TGCGCCAGCAGTACAGACACTACTGAAGCTTTCTTT

abundance: -
j_gene: TRBJ2-5
v_gene: TRBV29-1
d_gene: TRBD2
CDR3aa: CSVQVAGGETQYF
CDR3nt: TGCAGCGTCCAAGTGGCGGGGGGGGAAACCCAGTACTTC

abundance: -
j_gene: TRBJ2-1
v_gene: TRBV9
d_gene: TRBD2
CDR3aa: CASSGPGTSMMGEQFF
CDR3nt: TGTGCCAGCAGCGGACCCGGGACTAGCATGATGGGTGAGCAGTTCTTC

abundance: -
j_gene: TRBJ2-7
v_gene: TRBV5-1
d_gene: TRBD2
CDR3aa: CASTGLANNEQYF
CDR3nt: TGCGCCAGCACGGGACTAGCAAATAACGAGCAGTACTTC

abundance: once
j_gene: TRBJ1-1
v_gene: TRBV11-2
d_gene: -
CDR3aa: CASRTTSNTEAFF
CDR3nt: TGTGCCAGCAGAACTACCTCGAACACTGAAGCTTTCTTT

abundance: -
j_gene: TRBJ2-5
v_gene: TRBV14
d_gene: -
CDR3aa: CASSQVQKETQYF
CDR3nt: TGTGCCAGCAGCCAAGTCCAGAAAGAGACCCAGTACTTC

abundance: -
j_gene: TRBJ2-3
v_gene: TRBV2
d_gene: TRBD2
CDR3aa: CASTLASGDTQYF
CDR3nt: TGTGCCAGCACGTTGGCTAGCGGAGATACGCAGTATTTT

abundance: once
j_gene: TRBJ2-6
v_gene: TRBV7-2
d_gene: -
CDR3aa: CASSSQAGEAGANVLTF
CDR3nt: TGTGCCAGCAGTTCCCAGGCCGGGGAGGCTGGGGCCAACGTCCTGACTTTC

abundance: -
j_gene: TRBJ2-3
v_gene: TRBV18
d_gene: TRBD2
CDR3aa: CASSPLSGKVDTQYF
CDR3nt: TGTGCCAGCTCACCACTTAGCGGGAAGGTGGATACGCAGTATTTT

abundance: -
j_gene: TRBJ1-4
v_gene: TRBV2
d_gene: TRBD1
CDR3aa: CASRDVGTGNEKLFF
CDR3nt: TGTGCCAGCAGGGATGTCGGGACAGGGAATGAAAAACTGTTTTTT

abundance: -
j_gene: TRBJ2-7
v_gene: TRBV5-5
d_gene: TRBD1
CDR3aa: CASSYGTGQSYEQYF
CDR3nt: TGTGCCAGCAGCTACGGGACGGGACAGAGCTACGAGCAGTACTTC

abundance: -
j_gene: TRBJ2-1
v_gene: TRBV7-3
d_gene: TRBD2
CDR3aa: CASSKGREGLSEQFF
CDR3nt: TGTGCCAGCAGCAAAGGGCGGGAGGGCCTATCCGAGCAGTTCTTC

abundance: -
j_gene: TRBJ2-1
v_gene: TRBV19
d_gene: -
CDR3aa: CASSIGLAQGGNEQFF
CDR3nt: TGTGCCAGTAGTATAGGTTTAGCGCAGGGAGGTAATGAGCAGTTCTTC

abundance: -
j_gene: TRBJ2-2
v_gene: TRBV9
d_gene: -
CDR3aa: CASSVVPGAPTGELFF
CDR3nt: TGTGCCAGCAGCGTAGTGCCGGGAGCTCCGACCGGGGAGCTGTTTTTT

abundance: -
j_gene: TRBJ2-4
v_gene: TRBV28
d_gene: -
CDR3aa: CASSLLFPPGAKNIQYF
CDR3nt: TGTGCCAGCAGTTTACTTTTTCCCCCAGGAGCCAAAAACATTCAGTACTTC

abundance: -
j_gene: TRBJ1-2
v_gene: TRBV5-1
d_gene: -
CDR3aa: CASSHRGTANYGYTF
CDR3nt: TGCGCCAGCAGCCACCGGGGAACCGCTAACTATGGCTACACCTTC

abundance: -
j_gene: TRBJ1-2
v_gene: TRBV9
d_gene: -
CDR3aa: CASSVEQGYGYTF
CDR3nt: TGTGCCAGCAGCGTAGAACAGGGATATGGCTACACCTTC

abundance: -
j_gene: TRBJ1-1
v_gene: TRBV18
d_gene: -
CDR3aa: CASSPRQGTTEAFF
CDR3nt: TGTGCCAGCTCACCACGTCAGGGTACGACTGAAGCTTTCTTT

abundance: once
j_gene: TRBJ1-4
v_gene: TRBV2
d_gene: -
CDR3aa: CASNNGYEKLFF
CDR3nt: TGTGCCAGCAACAACGGGTATGAAAAACTGTTTTTT

abundance: -
j_gene: TRBJ1-5
v_gene: TRBV28
d_gene: -
CDR3aa: CASTSGSINQPQHF
CDR3nt: TGTGCCAGCACGTCCGGGTCTATAAATCAGCCCCAGCATTTT

abundance: once
j_gene: TRBJ2-7
v_gene: TRBV9
d_gene: TRBD2
CDR3aa: CASSVGEGGEQYF
CDR3nt: TGTGCCAGCAGCGTGGGGGAGGGAGGCGAGCAGTACTTC

abundance: -
j_gene: TRBJ1-3
v_gene: TRBV6-5
d_gene: -
CDR3aa: CASSFLRGNTIYF
CDR3nt: TGTGCCAGCAGTTTCCTCCGTGGAAACACCATATATTTT

abundance: -
j_gene: TRBJ1-4
v_gene: TRBV18
d_gene: TRBD1
CDR3aa: CASSPDRGLEKLFF
CDR3nt: TGTGCCAGCTCACCCGACAGGGGGCTTGAAAAACTGTTTTTT

abundance: once
j_gene: TRBJ2-7
v_gene: TRBV11-2
d_gene: -
CDR3aa: CASSPFGGKFYSYEQYF
CDR3nt: TGTGCCAGCAGCCCTTTCGGCGGCAAGTTTTACTCCTACGAGCAGTACTTC

abundance: -
j_gene: TRBJ1-4
v_gene: TRBV7-8
d_gene: TRBD1
CDR3aa: CASSFRTPGQGAEKLFF
CDR3nt: TGTGCCAGCAGCTTTAGAACTCCGGGACAGGGGGCGGAAAAACTGTTTTTT

abundance: -
j_gene: TRBJ1-2
v_gene: TRBV29-1
d_gene: TRBD1
CDR3aa: CSVEPGQGVGGYTF
CDR3nt: TGCAGCGTTGAACCGGGACAGGGGGTCGGGGGCTACACCTTC

abundance: -
j_gene: TRBJ2-1
v_gene: TRBV5-4
d_gene: -
CDR3aa: CASSPGAVQGGDEQFF
CDR3nt: TGTGCCAGCAGCCCTGGGGCGGTTCAAGGGGGGGATGAGCAGTTCTTC

abundance: few
j_gene: TRBJ1-2
v_gene: TRBV10-3
d_gene: TRBD1
CDR3aa: CAISATGSGYTF
CDR3nt: TGTGCCATCAGTGCGACAGGGAGTGGCTACACCTTC

abundance: -
j_gene: TRBJ1-4
v_gene: TRBV19
d_gene: -
CDR3aa: CASSLTGTNEKLFF
CDR3nt: TGTGCCAGTAGTTTGACAGGTACTAATGAAAAACTGTTTTTT

abundance: -
j_gene: TRBJ2-1
v_gene: TRBV6-5
d_gene: TRBD2
CDR3aa: CASSLTSGRRNEQFF
CDR3nt: TGTGCCAGCAGTCTGACTAGCGGGAGGCGCAATGAGCAGTTCTTC

abundance: -
j_gene: TRBJ1-2
v_gene: TRBV6-5
d_gene: -
CDR3aa: CASSYTGHYGYTF
CDR3nt: TGTGCCAGCAGTTATACGGGACATTATGGCTACACCTTC